Below, one T cell receptor beta chain is given with its context. This specimen comes from a study of blood T cells in healthy people across ages. With a J-beta primer mix and a sample-barcoded 5' primer, a second PCR ran about 7 to 12 cycles. TCRdb recomputed calls from the 5' RACE reads with MiXCR, one row per CDR3 protein. The sample has hundreds of thousands of distinct CDR3 sequences, over 45% seen once. CDR3 size: 13 residues. Trimming removed 8 bases from V and 2 bases from J, with 11 bases in between. Staff drew around 10 milliliters of peripheral blood from each donor. This clonotype was sampled from a young man in good health. Sequences were obtained from blood. V usage is TRBV12-3 or TRBV12-4 and J usage is TRBJ2-3, with no clear D. The CDR3 region has the DNA TGTGCCAGCGGAAGGGCCTCCACAGATACGCAGTATTTT. Translated: CASGRASTDTQYF.